This TCR beta chain came from a study of blood T cells in healthy people across ages. Points from the study as a whole: Naive T cell percentage strongly correlated with TCR beta diversity.

Approximately 9.1 milliliters was the volume of peripheral blood drawn from each donor. Germline V lookup: CDR1 SGHAT, CDR2 FQNNGV. Trimming stripped 5 bases from V and 4 bases from J, with 16 bases between. CDR3 length: 15 amino acids. Note on this clonotype: Antigen unknown.

Then a second PCR, running roughly 7 to 11 cycles, was carried out with a sample-barcoded 5' primer and a J-beta primer mix. From the 5' RACE reads, TCRdb called clonotypes with MiXCR, one entry per CDR3 protein. The sample comprises 1.5 million to 2 million distinct CDR3 sequences, approximately 50% of which are singletons, and approximately 2.1% rests with the top ten. The sequenced material came from blood. The origin of this receptor is a woman in her 40s in good health. The rearrangement links TRBV11-2 to TRBJ2-3; either TRBD1 or TRBD2 may supply D (5 bases each). CDR3 sequence (DNA): TGTGCCAGCAGCCCCCCGGGACCGGGATCAGATACGCAGTATTTT. Translating gives CASSPPGPGSDTQYF.